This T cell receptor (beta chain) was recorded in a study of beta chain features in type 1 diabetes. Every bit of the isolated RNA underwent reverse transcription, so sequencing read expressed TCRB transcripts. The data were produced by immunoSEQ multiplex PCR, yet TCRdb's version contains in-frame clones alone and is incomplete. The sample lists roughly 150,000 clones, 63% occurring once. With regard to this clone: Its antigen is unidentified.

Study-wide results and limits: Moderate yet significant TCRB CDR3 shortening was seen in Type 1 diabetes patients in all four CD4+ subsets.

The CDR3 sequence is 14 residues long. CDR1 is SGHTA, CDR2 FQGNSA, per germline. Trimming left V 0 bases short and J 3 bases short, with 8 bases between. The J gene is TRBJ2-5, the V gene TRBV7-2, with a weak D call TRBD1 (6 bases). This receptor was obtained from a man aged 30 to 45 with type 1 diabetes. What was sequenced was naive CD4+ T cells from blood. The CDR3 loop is CASSLARTEETQYF. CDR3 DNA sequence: TGTGCCAGCAGCTTAGCGCGGACAGAAGAGACCCAGTACTTC.